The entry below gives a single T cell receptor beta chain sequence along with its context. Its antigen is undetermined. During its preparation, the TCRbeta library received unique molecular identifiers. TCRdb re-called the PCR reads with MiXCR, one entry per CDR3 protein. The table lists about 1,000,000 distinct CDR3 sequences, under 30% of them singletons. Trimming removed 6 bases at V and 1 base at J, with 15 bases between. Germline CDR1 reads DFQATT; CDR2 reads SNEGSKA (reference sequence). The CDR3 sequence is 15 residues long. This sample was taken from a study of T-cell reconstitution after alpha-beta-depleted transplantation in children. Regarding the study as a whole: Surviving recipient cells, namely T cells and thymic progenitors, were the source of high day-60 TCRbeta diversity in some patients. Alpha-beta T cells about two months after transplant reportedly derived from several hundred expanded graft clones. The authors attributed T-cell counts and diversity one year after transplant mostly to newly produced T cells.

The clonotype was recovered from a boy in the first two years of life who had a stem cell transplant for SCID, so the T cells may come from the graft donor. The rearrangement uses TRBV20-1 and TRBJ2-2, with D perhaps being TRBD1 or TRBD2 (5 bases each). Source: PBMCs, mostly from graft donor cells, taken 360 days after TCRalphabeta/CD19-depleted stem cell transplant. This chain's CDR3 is CSARGAGVNTGELFF. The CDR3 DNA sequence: TGCAGTGCCCGAGGGGCAGGAGTGAACACCGGGGAGCTGTTTTTT.